The 16 T cell receptor beta chains reported below all come from one sample, sequenced in a study of identical twins. MiXCR, applied by TCRdb to the 5' RACE reads, yields one record per CDR3 protein. The sample holds 210,000 or so distinct CDR3 sequences; around 8.1% are singletons and the top ten take around 2.1%. These data were also reused for a study on yellow fever vaccine responses in identical twins.

The specimen sequenced was memory (CD45RO+) T cells sorted from blood. All receptors come from a woman aged 18-29 years in good health.

This clonotype was seen more than once but under ten times. The V gene is TRBV3-1, the J gene TRBJ2-1; tentatively, D is TRBD2 (5 bases). V was pared by 4 bases and J by 9 bases, with 13 bases between. CDR1 is LGHDT, CDR2 YNNKEL, per germline (reference sequence). There are 13 residues in the CDR3. CDR3 sequence reads: CASSPFVGVEQFF. DNA for the CDR3: TGTGCCAGCAGCCCCTTCGTGGGAGTTGAGCAGTTCTTC.

This clonotype was recorded many times. This rearrangement joins TRBV7-2 to TRBJ2-1; possibly TRBD1 for D (5 bases). CDR3 length equals 15 residues. Germline loops: CDR1 SGHTA, CDR2 FQGNSA. Trimming cost V 2 bases and J 4 bases, with 12 bases left between them. The CDR3 coding sequence is TGTGCCAGCAGCTTATTCGGACAAGGATACAATGAGCAGTTCTTC. Residues: CASSLFGQGYNEQFF.

This clonotype was recorded many times. The chain joins TRBV5-6 to TRBJ2-1; a weak D match, TRBD1 (6 bases). V lost 2 bases, J lost 4 bases, and 13 bases lay in between. Germline V gives CDR1 SGHDT, CDR2 YYEEEE. The CDR3 totals 15 residues. CDR3 sequence: CASSFLPTGYNEQFF. CDR3 nucleotide sequence: TGTGCCAGCAGCTTCCTACCGACAGGATACAATGAGCAGTTCTTC.

There are many counts of this clonotype. The chain combines TRBV10-3 with TRBJ2-3, with 10 bases aligning to TRBD1. V gave up 10 bases and J gave up 4 bases; unmatched junction bases: 8. The CDR3 sequence is 14 residues long. Germline CDR1 ENHRY, CDR2 SYGVKD. The chain's CDR3 is CASETGGEADTQYF. Here the CDR3 DNA reads TGTGCCAGCGAGACAGGGGGCGAGGCAGATACGCAGTATTTT.

The rearrangement uses TRBV23-1 and TRBJ1-5; D gene unclear. TRBV23-1 is an ORF; its function is uncertain. V was shortened by 3 bases and J by 4 bases, with 19 bases between the two germline ends. This CDR3 has 17 amino acids. The CDR3, as DNA: TGCGCCAGCAGTCAGACAAGTTTACTTATGTCGAATCAGCCCCAGCATTTT. It encodes CASSQTSLLMSNQPQHF.

This clonotype was seen a handful of times. V usage is TRBV27 and J usage is TRBJ1-1, with 8 bases that match TRBD1. Germline CDR1 and CDR2: MNHEY and SMNVEV (reference sequence). Trimming cost V 3 bases and J 9 bases; bases outside gene matches: 3. CDR3 length: 12 amino acids. Written as DNA, the CDR3 is TGTGCCAGCAGTTTTCGGACAGGGAAAGCTTTCTTT. It codes for CASSFRTGKAFF.

This clonotype occurred a few times. The chain links TRBV20-1 to TRBJ2-3; 7 bases align to TRBD2. There are 13 residues in the CDR3. CDR1 and CDR2 (germline): DFQATT, SNEGSKA (reference sequence). CDR3 region: CRLFAGVADTQYF. The CDR3 DNA follows: TGCAGGCTCTTTGCGGGAGTAGCAGATACGCAGTATTTT.

This clonotype was observed at least ten times. The germline gene is not matched at one end of the junction; a read error may be the cause. The CDR3 DNA is TGTGCTAGCAGCTTAGGAACGGCTAGCACAGATACGCAGTATTTT. It encodes CASSLGTASTDTQYF. The rearrangement links TRBV7-7 to TRBJ2-3, with no clear D. Germline V gene data show CDR1 as SSHAT and CDR2 as FNYEAQ (reference sequence). CDR3 size: 15 residues.

The chain joins TRBV3-1 to TRBJ2-1; D is uncertain. The length of the CDR3 is 14 residues. Germline V lookup: CDR1 LGHDT, CDR2 YNNKEL (reference sequence). Between the trimmed V and J ends, which lost 2 bases and 6 bases, there was a span of 11 bases. The CDR3: CASSQPGLVNEQFF. CDR3 bases: TGTGCCAGCAGCCAACCCGGGCTCGTCAATGAGCAGTTCTTC.

This clonotype has ten or more counts. The V and J genes are TRBV3-1 and TRBJ1-1, with TRBD1 as a possible D gene (5 bases). Germline V gene lookup returns CDR1 LGHDT and CDR2 YNNKEL (reference sequence). Trimming took off 3 bases at V and 0 bases at J, with 11 bases between the two ends. The CDR3 length is 15 residues. CDR3 residues: CASSHGTPLNTEAFF. The CDR3 coding sequence is TGTGCCAGCAGCCACGGGACCCCGTTGAACACTGAAGCTTTCTTT.

This clonotype has a count of ten or more. The J gene is TRBJ2-3, the V gene TRBV11-2, with 8 bases aligning to TRBD2. The CDR3 runs to 17 residues. V lost 5 bases, J lost 2 bases, and 12 bases stayed unmatched. Germline assignment: CDR1 SGHAT and CDR2 FQNNGV. The CDR3 nucleotides are TGTGCCAGCAGCCTCTCCACGACTAGCGAAACCACAGATACGCAGTATTTT. Encoded protein: CASSLSTTSETTDTQYF.

The table lists this clonotype with many counts. This chain connects TRBV7-9 to TRBJ2-2, with D uncertain. This CDR3 has 11 amino acids. V was pared by 3 bases and J by 7 bases, with 3 bases between. In germline, CDR1 is SEHNR, CDR2 FQNEAQ (reference sequence). In DNA, the CDR3 is TGTGCCAGCAGCTTTATCGGGGAGCTGTTTTTT. Translated: CASSFIGELFF.

This clonotype was seen more than once but under ten times. The rearrangement uses TRBV6-2 or TRBV6-3 and TRBJ2-1; possibly TRBD1 or TRBD2 for D (5 bases each). The CDR3 is 11 residues long. V was cut by 2 bases and J by 15 bases, with 11 bases left in between. Germline CDR1 and CDR2: MNHEY and SVGEGT. CDR3 amino acids: CASSYGGKRFF. The DNA for the CDR3 is TGTGCCAGCAGTTACGGGGGAAAGCGGTTCTTC.

This clonotype appeared many times. V usage is TRBV5-1 and J usage is TRBJ2-7, with D maybe TRBD2 (5 bases). Trimming left V 1 base short and J 6 bases short, with 11 bases between. The CDR3 loop spans 13 amino acids. CDR1 SGHRS and CDR2 YFSETQ come from the germline V gene. The DNA for the CDR3 is TGCGCCAGCAGCTTGTGGCTCCGGGGCGAGCAGTACTTC. Protein: CASSLWLRGEQYF.

This clonotype has just a few counts. V is TRBV20-1 and J is TRBJ2-7, with TRBD1 matching over 9 bases. The V gene end was trimmed by 3 bases and the J gene end by 7 bases; junction bases not matched to a gene: 13. This CDR3 comprises 15 residues. CDR1 DFQATT and CDR2 SNEGSKA come from the germline V gene (reference sequence). The CDR3 sequence is CSARFSWDRVGEQYF. The CDR3 DNA sequence: TGCAGTGCTAGGTTTTCGTGGGACAGGGTAGGAGAGCAGTACTTC.

This clonotype was observed many times. The J gene is TRBJ1-4, the V gene TRBV28; TRBD1 matches at 9 bases. With 6 bases clipped from V and 4 bases from J, the junction kept 6 bases outside the gene matches. The V gene's germline CDR1 is MDHEN and CDR2 SYDVKM. This CDR3 has 15 amino acids. In DNA form, the CDR3 reads TGTGCCAGCAGCTCCTTGACAGGGGGTAATGAAAAACTGTTTTTT. It yields the protein CASSSLTGGNEKLFF.